The sequence of this TCR beta chain was determined in a study of CD8 T cells in ankylosing spondylitis. TCRdb re-derived calls from the 5' RACE reads in MiXCR, one entry per CDR3 protein. The sample lists roughly 86,000 distinct CDR3 sequences; about 8.8% were seen once. This clonotype has at least ten counts. The sequence was collected from a male donor with ankylosing spondylitis or in good health (not recorded which). Material for sequencing was blood, either unsorted or a sorted T cell fraction (not recorded which).

This chain's CDR3 is CASSLGDNSGNTIYF. CDR3 nucleotides: TGCGCCAGCAGCTTGGGAGACAACTCTGGAAACACCATATATTTT. The chain joins TRBV5-1 to TRBJ1-3; D not certain. Germline V CDR1 and CDR2: SGHRS, YFSETQ. Trimming pared 0 bases from V and 0 bases from J, leaving 7 bases between. The length of the CDR3 is 15 residues.